This T cell receptor beta chain was profiled in a study of tumor-infiltrating lymphocytes in primary liver carcinoma. Production of TCR beta cDNA used roughly 0.55 ug total RNA together with a constant-region primer. ARM-PCR was slightly modified, and three nested multiplex PCR rounds with it gave rise to the TCR beta libraries. With TRBV1-TRBV30 forward primers and a C-beta reverse primer, the first two PCR rounds were run for approximately 9 cycles each. TCRdb recomputed calls from the multiplex PCR reads with MiXCR, one row per CDR3 protein. The sample carries 80,000 to 100,000 distinct CDR3 sequences, less than 75% recorded once. Study-wide findings and caveats: Tumors had a significantly higher top-250-clone fraction than blood (p = 0.039).

The length of the CDR3 is 15 residues. CDR1 SQVTM and CDR2 ANQGSEA come from the germline V gene. The V and J ends lost 1 base and 12 bases, in that order; junction bases with no gene match: 14. DNA and RNA were both co-extracted from approximately 20-30 mg of bulk tissue that had not been sorted. Note on this clonotype: Its antigen remains unidentified.

The clonotype comes from a middle-aged man with primary liver carcinoma and hepatitis B virus infection. The V gene is TRBV29-1, the J gene TRBJ2-2; 7 nucleotides match TRBD2. Specimen: tumor-adjacent normal liver tissue. The chain's CDR3 is CSVEGAAGAPRKLFF. Here the CDR3 DNA reads TGCAGCGTTGAAGGCGCCGCGGGAGCCCCCAGGAAGCTGTTTTTT.